Below are 27 T cell receptor beta chains sequenced from a single sample in a study of T-cell memory formation after mild COVID-19. TCRdb reprocessed the 5' RACE reads via MiXCR and lists one record per CDR3 protein. The table has about 240,000 distinct CDR3 sequences, more than 8% seen once. The sequencing sample was made of PBMCs or a T cell subset sorted from them (not recorded which). These receptor sequences come from a man aged 18-30 years who had mild COVID-19 (a few samples of this study predate the infection). Cell type and time point are not known.

The sample holds a few counts of this clonotype. The chain combines TRBV20-1 with TRBJ2-7; 7 bases agree with TRBD1. There are 13 residues in the CDR3. J gave up 3 bases and V 6 bases, and 8 bases lay outside the gene matches. Germline V gene data show CDR1 as DFQATT and CDR2 as SNEGSKA (reference sequence). The CDR3 DNA reads as TGCAGTGCCGCCCGGGACAGTAACTACGAGCAGTACTTC. Its translation: CSAARDSNYEQYF.

This clonotype was detected many times. The chain carries TRBV9 and TRBJ2-2; no definite D call. Trimming stripped 3 bases from V and 3 bases from J, with 6 bases between. CDR1 is SGDLS and CDR2 is YYNGEE in the germline V gene. The CDR3 has 13 residues. CDR3 nucleotide sequence: TGTGCCAGCAGCGCTCAAGACACCGGGGAGCTGTTTTTT. It is translated as CASSAQDTGELFF.

This clonotype has more than one count but fewer than ten. J is TRBJ2-5 and V is TRBV5-5; D is unclear. The V and J ends lost 4 bases and 4 bases respectively, with 11 bases between them. Germline V lookup: CDR1 SGHKS, CDR2 YYEKEE (reference sequence). The CDR3 is 13 amino acids. The CDR3 sequence: CASSPQTTETQYF. In DNA, the CDR3 is TGTGCCAGCAGCCCCCAGACCACAGAGACCCAGTACTTC.

There are a few counts of this clonotype. V and J are TRBV6-2 or TRBV6-3 and TRBJ2-3; TRBD1 matches 7 bases. The V gene end was trimmed by 4 bases and the J gene end by 3 bases; junction bases not matched to a gene: 4. CDR1 and CDR2 (germline): MNHEY, SVGEGT. This CDR3 comprises 14 residues. The CDR3 reads CASSSIQGTDTQYF. The CDR3 DNA follows: TGTGCCAGCAGTTCCATACAGGGGACAGATACGCAGTATTTT.

This clonotype appeared a few times. The chain carries TRBV7-2 and TRBJ2-1; 8 nucleotides match TRBD2. J gave up 7 bases and V 4 bases, and 9 bases lay outside the gene matches. CDR3 length equals 15 residues. Germline CDR1 is SGHTA and CDR2 is FQGNSA. The CDR3, as DNA: TGTGCCAGCAGCTCGTCTAGCGGGCTTATTAATGAGCAGTTCTTC. Translation gives CASSSSSGLINEQFF.

This clonotype was seen a few times. The gene calls are TRBV4-3 and TRBJ2-5; 7 bases line up with TRBD1. This CDR3 spans 15 amino acids. Germline loops: CDR1 LGHNA, CDR2 YSLEER. Trimming at V came to 1 base and at J to 5 bases, leaving 7 bases not matched to a gene. CDR3 nucleotide sequence: TGCGCCAGCAGCCAAGGGGACAGAGAAGGGGAGACCCAGTACTTC. Protein sequence: CASSQGDREGETQYF.

The chain has TRBV6-4 and TRBJ2-3; D uncertain. The CDR3 is 13 residues long. Per germline, CDR1 MRHNA and CDR2 SNTAGT. V lost 3 bases and J lost 4, with 8 bases in between. The CDR3 nucleotides read TGTGCCAGCAGTGAGGTCCTCGCAGATACGCAGTATTTT. Translating it yields CASSEVLADTQYF.

This clonotype appeared a few times. This chain connects TRBV5-1 to TRBJ2-1; 10 bases align to TRBD1. This CDR3 has 14 amino acids. Trimming at V came to 4 bases and at J to 9 bases, leaving 7 bases not matched to a gene. CDR1 and CDR2 from the germline V gene are SGHRS and YFSETQ. The DNA for the CDR3 is TGCGCCAGCAGCCCGGGACAGGGGTTGGGTGAGCAGTTCTTC. This encodes CASSPGQGLGEQFF. Together with reference TRBV5-1 and TRBJ2-1, the CDR3 gives the full variable domain: KAGVTQTPRYLIKTRGQQVTLSCSPISGHRSVSWYQQTPGQGLQFLFEYFSETQRNKGNFPGRFSGRQFSNSRSEMNVSTLELGDSALYLCASSPGQGLGEQFFGPGTRLTVL.

In its sample, this clonotype was seen a few times. CDR3: CASSFRGTRGMAFF. The CDR3 nucleotides are TGTGCCAGCAGTTTTCGGGGGACACGGGGGATGGCTTTCTTT. The rearrangement links TRBV12-3 or TRBV12-4 to TRBJ1-1, with TRBD1 as a possible D gene (6 bases). V shed 3 bases and J shed 11 bases, with 19 bases lying between them. The CDR3 covers 14 residues.

This clonotype has more than one count but fewer than ten. The chain combines TRBV3-1 with TRBJ1-5; the D gene is possibly TRBD1 (5 bases). The CDR3 runs 13 residues. The germline V gene has CDR1 LGHDT and CDR2 YNNKEL (reference sequence). Trimming pared 4 bases from V and 7 bases from J, leaving 11 bases between. This CDR3 is CASSRGGVQPQHF. The CDR3 bases are TGTGCCAGCAGCCGCGGGGGGGTCCAGCCCCAGCATTTT.

V and J are TRBV6-5 and TRBJ1-1; D not resolved. Germline CDR1 MNHEY, CDR2 SVGAGI. The ends were cut back, 7 bases at V and 6 bases at J, with 21 bases in the middle. This CDR3 comprises 15 residues. CDR3 DNA sequence: TGTGCCAGCACAGTAGACCCGGGCGGATTCTCTGAAGCTTTCTTT. As protein: CASTVDPGGFSEAFF.

V is TRBV29-1 and J is TRBJ1-1, with a tentative D call TRBD1 (5 bases). V lost 7 bases and J lost 1, with 13 bases in between. The CDR3 is made up of 13 amino acids. Germline V lookup: CDR1 SQVTM, CDR2 ANQGSEA. The DNA for the CDR3 is TGCAGCGCCCGGGTGGACACGAACACTGAAGCTTTCTTT. This gives the protein CSARVDTNTEAFF.

There are many counts of this clonotype. V is TRBV5-1 and J is TRBJ2-6, with a tentative D call TRBD2 (6 bases). CDR1 and CDR2 from the germline V gene are SGHRS and YFSETQ. This CDR3 comprises 18 residues. Trimming removed 0 bases at V and 3 bases at J, with 16 bases between. The CDR3: CASSLVGGSGVGANVLTF. The CDR3 region has the DNA TGCGCCAGCAGCTTGGTTGGTGGTTCGGGGGTTGGGGCCAACGTCCTGACTTTC.

This clonotype was recorded a few times. The chain couples TRBV7-9 to TRBJ2-3; 16 positions agree with TRBD2. Looked up from germline, CDR1 is SEHNR and CDR2 is FQNEAQ (reference sequence). The trim removed 3 bases at V and 3 bases at J, leaving 3 bases unmatched. The CDR3 runs 17 residues. CDR3 nucleotides: TGTGCCAGCAGCTTCGGGACTAGCGGGGGGGAAACAGATACGCAGTATTTT. Translating it yields CASSFGTSGGETDTQYF.

The chain carries TRBV27 and TRBJ1-4; D may be TRBD1 (6 bases). Germline CDR1 is MNHEY and CDR2 is SMNVEV (reference sequence). V lost 8 bases and J lost 11, with 18 bases in between. The CDR3 sequence is 13 residues long. CDR3 residues: CASGGNREGKLFF. CDR3 nucleotide sequence: TGTGCCAGCGGAGGAAACAGGGAGGGGAAACTGTTTTTT.

This clonotype appeared many times. V and J are TRBV20-1 and TRBJ2-4; no firm D call. There are 14 residues in the CDR3. The V gene's germline CDR1 is DFQATT and CDR2 SNEGSKA (reference sequence). The V and J ends lost 1 base and 1 base respectively, with 8 bases between them. CDR3 nucleotides: TGCAGTGCTAGAGGGGTAATCGCCAAAAACATTCAGTACTTC. Encoded protein: CSARGVIAKNIQYF.

This clonotype was seen many times. J is TRBJ2-5 and V is TRBV5-1; D may be TRBD1 (6 bases). Germline V gives CDR1 SGHRS, CDR2 YFSETQ. The CDR3 is 14 residues long. The ends were cut back, 4 bases at V and 3 bases at J, with 13 bases in the middle. The CDR3 here is CASSRGQLEETQYF. As DNA, the CDR3 is TGCGCCAGCAGCCGAGGACAGTTAGAAGAGACCCAGTACTTC.

The gene calls are TRBV14 and TRBJ1-4; the D gene is possibly TRBD1 (5 bases). The CDR3 runs 13 residues. V lost 8 bases and J lost 8, with 15 bases in between. The germline CDR1 and CDR2 sequences are SGHDN and FVKESK. For the CDR3, the DNA is TGTGCCAGCCGAAGGGGACTTGGGGAAAAACTGTTTTTT. It encodes CASRRGLGEKLFF. The variable domain in full, with the rest retrieved from reference TRBV14 and TRBJ1-4, is EAGVTQFPSHSVIEKGQTVTLRCDPISGHDNLYWYRRVMGKEIKFLLHFVKESKQDESGMPNNRFLAERTGGTYSTLKVQPAELEDSGVYFCASRRGLGEKLFFGSGTQLSVL.

There are many counts of this clonotype. The V gene is TRBV2, the J gene TRBJ2-5; D ambiguous. This CDR3 has 13 residues. Germline V gene lookup returns CDR1 SNHLY and CDR2 FYNNEI. Trimming shortened V by 2 bases and J by 4 bases, and 8 bases separated the two germline ends. Written as DNA, the CDR3 is TGTGCCAGCAGTGAAAGTCAGCGAGAGACCCAGTACTTC. Its translation is CASSESQRETQYF. Supplemented by reference TRBV2 and TRBJ2-5, the full variable domain reads EPEVTQTPSHQVTQMGQEVILRCVPISNHLYFYWYRQILGQKVEFLVSFYNNEISEKSEIFDDQFSVERPDGSNFTLKIRSTKLEDSAMYFCASSESQRETQYFGPGTRLLVL.

The chain has TRBV4-1 and TRBJ2-7; 7 bases are shared with TRBD1. Germline V gene data show CDR1 as MGHRA and CDR2 as YSYEKL. This CDR3 spans 14 amino acids. The V and J ends lost 3 bases and 5 bases, in that order; junction bases with no gene match: 7. CDR3 nucleotide sequence: TGCGCCAGCAGCCAGGAACGACAGGGCCACGAGCAGTACTTC. Translated: CASSQERQGHEQYF.

J is TRBJ1-2 and V is TRBV6-6, with D unclear. CDR3 length equals 15 residues. The germline gives CDR1 MNHNY, CDR2 SVGAGI (reference sequence). The germline V and J ends were trimmed by 8 bases and 5 bases, with 21 bases remaining between them. CDR3 protein: CASLWALGGKYGYTF. The DNA of the CDR3 is TGTGCCAGCCTCTGGGCGTTGGGCGGAAAATATGGCTACACCTTC.

CDR3 sequence reads: CASSVALGGTHTGELFF. The CDR3, as DNA: TGTGCCAGCAGCGTAGCTTTAGGCGGAACACACACCGGGGAGCTGTTTTTT. The chain employs TRBV9 and TRBJ2-2; D is ambiguous. Trimming cost V 0 bases and J 3 bases, with 15 bases left between them. The CDR3 loop spans 17 amino acids. Per the germline V gene, CDR1 is SGDLS and CDR2 is YYNGEE.

The chain uses TRBV2 and TRBJ2-3; D unresolved. Germline assignment: CDR1 SNHLY and CDR2 FYNNEI. The V and J ends lost 2 bases and 7 bases respectively, with 16 bases between them. The CDR3 spans 15 residues. In DNA form, the CDR3 reads TGTGCCAGCAGTGAAAGAGGCAGTACACCGCATACGCAGTATTTT. Translation gives CASSERGSTPHTQYF.

This chain uses TRBV5-1 with TRBJ2-2; 9 bases line up with TRBD2. The CDR3 consists of 16 residues. Per germline, CDR1 SGHRS and CDR2 YFSETQ. With V trimmed by 0 bases and J by 5 bases, 5 bases remained unmatched. As DNA, the CDR3 is TGCGCCAGCAGCTTGGAAGCGGGGGGACGTACCGGGGAGCTGTTTTTT. The encoded protein is CASSLEAGGRTGELFF.

This sequence joins TRBV7-2 and TRBJ1-5, with D unresolved. The V end lost 1 base, the J end lost 4 bases, and 11 bases lay between the germline ends. Germline loops: CDR1 SGHTA, CDR2 FQGNSA. This CDR3 is built from 15 residues. CDR3 bases: TGTGCCAGCAGCTTAGTGGCAGCTCCTAATCAGCCCCAGCATTTT. This translates into CASSLVAAPNQPQHF.

V and J are TRBV6-5 and TRBJ2-5, with 8 bases matching TRBD1. The CDR3 is made up of 15 amino acids. CDR1 is MNHEY and CDR2 is SVGAGI in the germline V gene. J was trimmed by 4 bases and V by 5 bases; bases with no gene match: 9. This chain's CDR3 is CASSTGQGLPETQYF. The DNA for the CDR3 is TGTGCCAGCAGTACAGGACAGGGTTTACCAGAGACCCAGTACTTC.

The rearrangement joins TRBV7-9 to TRBJ2-1; TRBD2 is a possible D gene (6 bases). CDR1 SEHNR and CDR2 FQNEAQ come from the germline V gene (reference sequence). This CDR3 spans 16 amino acids. The V end was cut by 1 base, the J end by 4 bases, with 14 bases between. CDR3 nucleotide sequence: TGTGCCAGCAGCTTAGGGTCTGCGGGGACTTACAATGAGCAGTTCTTC. Its translation is CASSLGSAGTYNEQFF.